This TCR beta chain appears in the sequencing data of a study of blood T cell repertoires in COVID-19. Turning to the study itself: T cells, B-cell-depleted T cells, or PBMCs provided the cDNA or gDNA that served as material.

Germline CDR1 SGDLS, CDR2 YYNGEE. J lost 6 bases, V lost 4 bases, and 5 bases had no gene match. The CDR3 runs 13 residues. Libraries were prepared by immunoSEQ multiplex PCR; TCRdb keeps only in-frame clonotypes and omits some of them. The repertoire consists of some 260,000 clones, with 70% to 75% occurring once and the leading ten covering more than 2.5%. This TCR derives from a woman older than 75 with acute or convalescent COVID-19. The J gene is TRBJ2-7, the V gene TRBV9, with TRBD1 identical over 9 bases. Sample: peripheral blood. The CDR3 DNA sequence: TGTGCCAGCAGCTCTAGGGGACAGGGCGAGCAGTACTTC. The encoded protein is CASSSRGQGEQYF.